This TCR beta chain was identified in a study of CD8+CD57+ T cells in acquired aplastic anemia. Study overall: When averaged, DNA from sorted CD4+ and CD8+ cells came to about 3 ug. Healthy donors averaged roughly 11 million reads for CD4+ cells.

V was shortened by 6 bases and J by 5 bases, with 19 bases between the two germline ends. The CDR3 covers 16 residues. The V gene's germline CDR1 is LNHDA and CDR2 SQIVND (reference sequence). Genomic DNA, the template, was used for profiling of the TCR beta VDJ and CDR3. MiXCR, applied by TCRdb to the reads, yields one record per CDR3 protein. The sample holds about 190,000 distinct CDR3 sequences, roughly half seen once. Comment on this clonotype: Its antigen is not identified.

Study outcomes and limitations: Patient and control CD8+ Simpson's diversity was not significantly different.

The specimen was sorted CD4+, CD8+, or CD8+CD57+ T cells (not recorded which) from PBMCs. The clonotype comes from a human donor in good health, serving as a control. The chain employs TRBV19 and TRBJ2-2; D call uncertain. The CDR3 region has the DNA TGTGCCAGTAGCCCGAGCTTAAACTACGGAACCGGGGAGCTGTTTTTT. Protein: CASSPSLNYGTGELFF.